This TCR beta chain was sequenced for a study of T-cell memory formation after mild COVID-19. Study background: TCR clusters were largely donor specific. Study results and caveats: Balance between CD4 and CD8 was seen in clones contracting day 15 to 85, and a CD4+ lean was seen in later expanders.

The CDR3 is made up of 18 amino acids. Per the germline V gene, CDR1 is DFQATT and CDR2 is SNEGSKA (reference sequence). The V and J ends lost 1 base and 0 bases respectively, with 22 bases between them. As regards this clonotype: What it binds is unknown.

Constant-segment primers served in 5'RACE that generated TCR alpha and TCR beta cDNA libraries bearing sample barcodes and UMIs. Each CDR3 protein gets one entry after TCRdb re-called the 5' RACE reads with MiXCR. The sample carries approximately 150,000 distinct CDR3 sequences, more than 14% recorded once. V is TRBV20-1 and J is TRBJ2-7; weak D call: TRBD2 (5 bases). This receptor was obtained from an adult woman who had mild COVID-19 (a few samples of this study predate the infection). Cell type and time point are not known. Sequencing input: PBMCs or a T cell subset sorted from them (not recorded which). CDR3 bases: TGCAGTGCTAGAGCGGCCTCTTCGACCGGGAAAAGCTCCTACGAGCAGTACTTC. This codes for CSARAASSTGKSSYEQYF.